This T cell receptor beta chain was profiled in a study of T cells in localized non-small cell lung cancer. With 5 bases clipped from V and 0 bases from J, the junction kept 7 bases outside the gene matches. The CDR3 is 16 amino acids. Germline CDR1 reads LNHDA; CDR2 reads SQIVND (reference sequence). In the case of this clone: Its specificity is not known.

Study findings and constraints: Longer overall survival was linked to higher blood T cell density.

Sequencing used immunoSEQ multiplex PCR; TCRdb keeps in-frame clones, though not all of them. The sample includes some 85,000 clones, about 78% of them seen just once. The source material was PBMCs, sampled before any cancer treatment. The chain couples TRBV19 to TRBJ2-3; 8 nucleotides line up with TRBD1. The receptor was derived from a man aged 35-69 years with stage II squamous cell lung carcinoma. CDR3 in amino acids: CASSLQTGASTDTQYF. Written as DNA, the CDR3 is TGTGCCAGTAGTTTGCAGACAGGGGCGAGCACAGATACGCAGTATTTT.